This T cell receptor beta chain was retrieved from a study of T cells in Graves' hyperthyroidism and ophthalmopathy. Uncontrolled infection, other autoimmune disease, pregnancy or lactation disqualified patients from enrolment. The source material, RNA transcripts, was used to amplify TCR beta CDR3 regions. The TCR CDR3 first-round RT-PCR relied on the HTBI primer set. TCRdb re-derived calls from the multiplex PCR reads in MiXCR, one entry per CDR3 protein. The repertoire holds about half a million distinct CDR3 sequences, with roughly 24% as singletons. Germline V CDR1 and CDR2: SQVTM, ANQGSEA. This CDR3 comprises 12 residues. Trimming removed 1 base from V and 9 bases from J, with 13 bases in between.

This chain connects TRBV29-1 to TRBJ2-7, with D perhaps being TRBD1 or TRBD2 (5 bases each). The receptor's source is a woman in her 30s with Graves' ophthalmopathy. The specimen sequenced was blood. CDR3 amino acids: CSVEGRAGRQYF. The DNA of the CDR3 is TGCAGCGTTGAAGGCAGGGCTGGGAGGCAGTACTTC.